This T cell receptor (beta chain) is from a study of blood T cell repertoires in COVID-19. Germline V gene sequence: CDR1 LNHDA, CDR2 SQIVND (reference sequence). This CDR3 is 15 amino acids long. With V trimmed by 4 bases and J by 3 bases, 3 bases remained unmatched. In the study's own analysis: From reference gene primer amplification, estimates of nucleated cell counts were derived. Sequencing was performed with immunoSEQ multiplex PCR; in TCRdb, only in-frame clones are kept and a portion is missing. For V, J and clone size, that table is used; D and trimming come from the DNA. The repertoire holds 150,000 to 160,000 clones, with roughly nine tenths as singletons.

The source of this sequence is a man aged 50-60 years with acute or convalescent COVID-19. J is TRBJ2-7 and V is TRBV19, with 13 bases fitting TRBD2. Source material: peripheral blood. The chain's CDR3 is CASSKGLAGYYEQYV. The CDR3 DNA reads as TGTGCCAGTAGTAAGGGACTAGCGGGATACTACGAGCAGTACGTC.